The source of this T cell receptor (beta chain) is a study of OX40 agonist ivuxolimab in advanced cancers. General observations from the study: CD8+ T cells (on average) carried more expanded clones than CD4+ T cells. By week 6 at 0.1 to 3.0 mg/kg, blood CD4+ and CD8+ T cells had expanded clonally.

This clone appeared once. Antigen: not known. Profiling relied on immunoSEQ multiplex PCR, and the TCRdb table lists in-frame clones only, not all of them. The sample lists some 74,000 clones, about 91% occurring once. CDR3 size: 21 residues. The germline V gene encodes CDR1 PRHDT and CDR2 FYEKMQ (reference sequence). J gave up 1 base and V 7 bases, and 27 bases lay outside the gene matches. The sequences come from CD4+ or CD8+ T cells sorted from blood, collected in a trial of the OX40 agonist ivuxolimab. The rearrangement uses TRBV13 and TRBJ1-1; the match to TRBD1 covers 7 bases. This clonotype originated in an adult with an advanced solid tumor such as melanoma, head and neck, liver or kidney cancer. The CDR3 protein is CASNLVSGQLIRNPTNTEAFF. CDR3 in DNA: TGTGCCAGCAACCTCGTATCGGGACAGTTAATTCGGAACCCCACGAACACTGAAGCTTTCTTT.